The sequence of this T cell receptor (beta chain) was determined in a study of blood T cell repertoires in COVID-19. Study overall: T cells, B-cell-depleted T cells, or PBMCs supplied cDNA or gDNA.

Produced via immunoSEQ multiplex PCR; TCRdb's table is partial and in-frame only. Of approximately 350,000 clones listed, 75% to 90% are singletons. The CDR3 runs 18 residues. Germline-derived CDR1 and CDR2 are LGHNA and YSLEER. J was trimmed by 3 bases and V by 0 bases; bases with no gene match: 9. Sequenced input: peripheral blood. The chain is built from TRBV4-3 and TRBJ2-2, with TRBD2 matching 8 bases. The source of this sequence is a woman aged 50 to 65 with COVID-19, enrolled during active disease. The CDR3 region is CASSQETPAGGHTGELFF. The CDR3 DNA follows: TGCGCCAGCAGCCAAGAGACTCCTGCGGGAGGCCACACCGGGGAGCTGTTTTTT.